The 17 T cell receptor beta chains below all came from one sample that was sequenced in a study of cytomegalovirus exposure and HLA in healthy donors. PCR employed 60 Vbeta and 13 Jbeta primers. Generated by immunoSEQ multiplex PCR, the TCRdb table keeps only in-frame clones and is missing some. The sample lists 250,000 to 300,000 clones, around 90% occurring once. Sequenced material: PBMCs. All receptors derive from a girl aged 2 to 10 in good health and CMV-seronegative.

The gene calls are TRBV6-1 and TRBJ1-3; the match to TRBD1 covers 7 bases. Germline trimming cut 9 bases from V and 0 bases from J; bases unmatched to any gene: 8. CDR3 length equals 15 residues. Germline V gene sequence: CDR1 MNHNS, CDR2 SASEGT. The CDR3 bases are TGTGCCAGTAACACAGGGGATTCCTCTGGAAACACCATATATTTT. Its translation is CASNTGDSSGNTIYF.

This chain joins TRBV9 and TRBJ1-1, with TRBD1 identical over 7 bases. Per germline, CDR1 SGDLS and CDR2 YYNGEE. With 0 bases clipped from V and 7 bases from J, the junction kept 3 bases outside the gene matches. The CDR3 contains 13 residues. The CDR3, as DNA: TGTGCCAGCAGCGTAGCGGCAGGGGGTGAAGCTTTCTTT. It encodes CASSVAAGGEAFF.

This chain uses TRBV9 with TRBJ1-2, with D hard to call. This CDR3 spans 14 amino acids. Deletions cut 0 bases from V and 1 base from J, with 7 bases between. The germline gives CDR1 SGDLS, CDR2 YYNGEE. Written as DNA, the CDR3 is TGTGCCAGCAGCGTAGCTGAGGGTAACTATGGCTACACCTTC. It codes for CASSVAEGNYGYTF.

A word on this clone: Mismatch with germline at one junction end may stem from a read error. The rearrangement joins TRBV6-5 to TRBJ2-7, with a tentative D call TRBD2 (6 bases). Germline CDR1 and CDR2: MNHEY and SVGAGI. CDR3 size: 15 residues. CDR3 nucleotides: TGTGCCAGCAGTTACGATCAGGGACTGTTCTACCAGCAGTACTTC. It translates to CASSYDQGLFYQQYF.

With regard to this clone: The same CDR3 arises from other DNA sequences in this sample as well. The V call is TRBV2, the J call TRBJ2-7; TRBD1 or TRBD2 may be the D gene (9 bases each). The CDR3 consists of 15 residues. The V gene's germline CDR1 is SNHLY and CDR2 FYNNEI. V was trimmed by 9 bases and J by 3 bases, leaving 21 bases between them. The CDR3 reads CASTGGGRGGYEQYF. The CDR3 DNA sequence: TGTGCCAGTACAGGGGGCGGGCGGGGGGGCTACGAGCAGTACTTC.

There are a few counts of this clone. The chain employs TRBV5-4 and TRBJ2-6; TRBD1 matches at 10 bases. CDR1 and CDR2 from the germline V gene are SGHNT and YYREEE (reference sequence). Trimming cost V 4 bases and J 3 bases; bases outside gene matches: 1. The CDR3 has 15 residues. CDR3 sequence: CASSRDRGGANVLTF. DNA for the CDR3: TGTGCCAGCAGCCGGGACAGGGGTGGGGCCAACGTCCTGACTTTC. Based on the CDR3 plus reference TRBV5-4 and TRBJ2-6, the full variable domain is ETGVTQSPTHLIKTRGQQVTLRCSSQSGHNTVSWYQQALGQGPQFIFQYYREEENGRGNFPPRFSGLQFPNYSSELNVNALELDDSALYLCASSRDRGGANVLTFGAGSRLTVL.

The genes are TRBV5-1 and TRBJ2-3; 9 bases line up with TRBD2. The CDR3 loop spans 18 amino acids. CDR1 is SGHRS, CDR2 YFSETQ, per germline. V lost 0 bases and J lost 0; bases outside the gene matches: 8. Here the CDR3 DNA reads TGCGCCAGCAGCTTGGTTATCCTAGCGGGAATTAGCACAGATACGCAGTATTTT. Amino acids: CASSLVILAGISTDTQYF.

The chain uses TRBV6-5 and TRBJ2-5, with 11 bases that match TRBD2. Germline values: CDR1 MNHEY, CDR2 SVGAGI. The J segment lost 5 bases and the V segment lost 2 bases, leaving 4 bases of the junction unmatched. This CDR3 is built from 15 residues. For the CDR3, the DNA is TGTGCCAGCAGTTACAGACTAGCGGGGTTGGAGACCCAGTACTTC. This encodes CASSYRLAGLETQYF.

This clone was picked up one time. The rearrangement joins TRBV7-8 to TRBJ1-2, with D possibly being TRBD1 (5 bases). V lost 5 bases and J lost 4, with 14 bases in between. In germline, CDR1 is SGHVS, CDR2 FQNEAQ. The CDR3 spans 14 residues. In nucleotides, the CDR3 is TGTGCCAGCAGCAGCAGGGAGGGAACCTATGGCTACACCTTC. Its protein product is CASSSREGTYGYTF. Filled out from reference TRBV7-8 and TRBJ1-2, the complete variable domain reads GAGVSQSPRYKVAKRGQDVALRCDPISGHVSLFWYQQALGQGPEFLTYFQNEAQLDKSGLPSDRFFAERPEGSVSTLKIQRTQQEDSAVYLCASSSREGTYGYTFGSGTRLTVV.

The chain couples TRBV12-1 to TRBJ2-5; the table's D call TRBD1 went unverified against the DNA. TRBV12-1 represents a pseudogene. The CDR3 is 14 amino acids. The CDR3 loop reads CASSSGRAEETQYF. The DNA of the CDR3 is TGTGCCAGCAGCTCCGGCAGGGCCGAAGAGACCCAGTACTTC.

The rearrangement joins TRBV10-3 to TRBJ2-7; possibly TRBD1 for D (6 bases). V was clipped by 7 bases and J by 0 bases, with 7 bases between them. Germline-derived CDR1 and CDR2 are ENHRY and SYGVKD. The CDR3 covers 12 residues. CDR3 coding DNA: TGTGCCATCAAGGACAGCTCCTACGAGCAGTACTTC. It yields the protein CAIKDSSYEQYF.

The CDR3 DNA follows: TGTGCCAGTAGCCAGGGAAGGTCGTGGGACACTGAAGCTTTCTTT. Translating it yields CASSQGRSWDTEAFF. V gene TRBV19 combines with J gene TRBJ1-1; D is perhaps TRBD1 (5 bases). V lost 6 bases to trimming and J lost 3 bases, with 17 bases between them. In germline, CDR1 is LNHDA, CDR2 SQIVND (reference sequence). The CDR3 loop spans 15 amino acids.

The J gene is TRBJ2-7, the V gene TRBV4-1; perhaps TRBD1 as D (5 bases). Germline lookup yields CDR1 MGHRA and CDR2 YSYEKL. With 3 bases removed from V and 4 bases from J, the gap between germline ends came to 7 bases. The CDR3 runs 12 residues. CDR3 coding DNA: TGCGCCAGCAGCCACGACAGTTACGAGCAGTACTTC. It yields the protein CASSHDSYEQYF.

The chain uses TRBV18 and TRBJ1-2; possibly TRBD1 for D (6 bases). Germline V lookup: CDR1 KGHSH, CDR2 LQKENI. Trimming cost V 5 bases and J 6 bases, with 13 bases left between them. This CDR3 region has 13 residues. The CDR3 loop is CASSIDRFDGYTF. The CDR3 region has the DNA TGTGCCAGCTCAATCGACAGGTTTGATGGCTACACCTTC.

The chain joins TRBV7-9 to TRBJ1-1; 7 bases are shared with TRBD1. Germline V gene data show CDR1 as SEHNR and CDR2 as FQNEAQ (reference sequence). This CDR3 is 12 amino acids long. V lost 5 bases and J lost 4; bases outside the gene matches: 1. As DNA, the CDR3 is TGTGCCAGCAGCCACAGGGGCACTGAAGCTTTCTTT. The encoded protein is CASSHRGTEAFF.

The chain couples TRBV5-1 to TRBJ2-3, with 8 nucleotides matching TRBD1. CDR3 length: 15 amino acids. In germline, CDR1 is SGHRS, CDR2 YFSETQ. Germline trimming cut 5 bases from V and 3 bases from J; bases unmatched to any gene: 8. CDR3 bases: TGCGCCAGCAGTCCCGGACAGGGAAAGACAGATACGCAGTATTTT. Translating gives CASSPGQGKTDTQYF.

V is TRBV30 and J is TRBJ1-1, with D uncertain. The V end was cut by 0 bases, the J end by 0 bases, with 5 bases between. The length of the CDR3 is 13 residues. CDR1 is GTSNPN and CDR2 is SVGIG in the germline V gene (reference sequence). The chain's CDR3 is CAWSVEVNTEAFF. Here the CDR3 DNA reads TGTGCCTGGAGTGTAGAGGTGAACACTGAAGCTTTCTTT.